A single sample gave rise to the 14 T cell receptor beta chains below, sequenced in a study of siplizumab effects on memory and regulatory T cells. Some clones are missing from TCRdb's copy, which holds only in-frame ones; the method was immunoSEQ multiplex PCR. The data contain fewer than 100,000 clones, around 94% of them seen just once; the ten biggest clones take up roughly 0.3%. The sequenced sample consisted of non-Treg CD4+ T cells sorted from blood. The receptor set was obtained from a human donor in good health.

The V gene is TRBV5-1, the J gene TRBJ1-5; TRBD1 agrees at 9 bases. This CDR3 is 14 amino acids long. V lost 4 bases, J lost 4 bases, and 3 bases stayed unmatched. Germline-derived CDR1 and CDR2 are SGHRS and YFSETQ. CDR3 nucleotides: TGCGCCAGCAGCCCCGGGACAGGGAATCAGCCCCAGCATTTT. Its protein product is CASSPGTGNQPQHF. Using reference TRBV5-1 and TRBJ1-5 for the parts outside the CDR3, the full variable domain is KAGVTQTPRYLIKTRGQQVTLSCSPISGHRSVSWYQQTPGQGLQFLFEYFSETQRNKGNFPGRFSGRQFSNSRSEMNVSTLELGDSALYLCASSPGTGNQPQHFGDGTRLSIL.

This chain connects TRBV14 to TRBJ1-1; tentative D call: TRBD1 (5 bases). The CDR3 is made up of 14 amino acids. The V end was cut by 2 bases, the J end by 5 bases, with 12 bases between. CDR1 SGHDN and CDR2 FVKESK come from the germline V gene. The CDR3 DNA follows: TGTGCCAGCAGCCAAATTGCAGGGTGGACTGAAGCTTTCTTT. Translated: CASSQIAGWTEAFF.

This clone appeared a few times. This chain links TRBV27 with TRBJ1-5; no firm D call. The germline gives CDR1 MNHEY, CDR2 SMNVEV (reference sequence). The CDR3 is made up of 11 amino acids. Trimming took off 4 bases at V and 11 bases at J, with 9 bases between the two ends. The CDR3 here is CASSSAWAQHF. DNA for the CDR3: TGTGCCAGCAGTTCGGCCTGGGCCCAGCATTTT.

The CDR3, as DNA: TGTGCCAGCAGCGAGGCTGGGATAGGACAGCCCCAGCATTTT. Translation: CASSEAGIGQPQHF. V gene TRBV5-5 combines with J gene TRBJ1-5; D is uncertain. V was pared by 4 bases and J by 7 bases, with 15 bases between. The CDR3 loop spans 14 amino acids. The germline gives CDR1 SGHKS, CDR2 YYEKEE (reference sequence).

This chain links TRBV5-6 with TRBJ2-3, with D hard to call. The V gene's germline CDR1 is SGHDT and CDR2 YYEEEE. The ends were cut back, 1 base at V and 3 bases at J, with 9 bases in the middle. The CDR3 extends over 14 amino acids. In DNA form, the CDR3 reads TGTGCCAGCAGCTTGCTACCTTGGACAGATACGCAGTATTTT. Its translation is CASSLLPWTDTQYF.

This chain joins TRBV21-1 and TRBJ1-3; the table gives TRBD1 as D, unverified against the DNA. TRBV21-1 counts as a pseudogene. The CDR3 sequence is 17 residues long. The CDR3: CASSKCTGGFFGNTIYF. DNA of the CDR3: TGTGCCAGCAGCAAATGCACAGGGGGCTTTTTCGGAAACACCATATATTTT.

The rearrangement links TRBV19 to TRBJ1-5, with no clear D. V was cut by 5 bases and J by 5 bases, with 10 bases left in between. The V gene's germline CDR1 is LNHDA and CDR2 SQIVND (reference sequence). The CDR3 is 13 residues long. Here the CDR3 DNA reads TGTGCCAGTAGTTTCGGAGGGTATCAGCCCCAGCATTTT. Its protein is CASSFGGYQPQHF.

The chain combines TRBV5-1 with TRBJ2-3; D ambiguous. Germline lookup yields CDR1 SGHRS and CDR2 YFSETQ. The V end was cut by 3 bases, the J end by 5 bases, with 7 bases between. This CDR3 is built from 12 residues. CDR3 in DNA: TGCGCCAGCAGCTACTCTAGAGATACGCAGTATTTT. Amino acid sequence: CASSYSRDTQYF.

The chain employs TRBV5-5 and TRBJ2-7, with D possibly called TRBD1 or TRBD2 (5 bases each). The CDR3 has 14 amino acids. With 4 bases removed from V and 1 base from J, the gap between germline ends came to 12 bases. Germline CDR1 is SGHKS and CDR2 is YYEKEE (reference sequence). The CDR3 DNA sequence: TGTGCCAGCAGCCTACGGGACCGTTCCTACGAGCAGTACTTC. It encodes CASSLRDRSYEQYF.

The chain carries TRBV18 and TRBJ2-7; TRBD2 matches at 10 bases. The CDR3 totals 16 residues. Germline V gene data show CDR1 as KGHSH and CDR2 as LQKENI. The trim removed 1 base at V and 3 bases at J, leaving 6 bases unmatched. The CDR3 DNA is TGTGCCAGCTCACCACAGCCTAGCGGGGGATACTACGAGCAGTACTTC. The encoded protein is CASSPQPSGGYYEQYF. Full variable domain (rest looked up from reference TRBV18 and TRBJ2-7): NAGVMQNPRHLVRRRGQEARLRCSPMKGHSHVYWYRQLPEEGLKFMVYLQKENIIDESGMPKERFSAEFPKEGPSILRIQQVVRGDSAAYFCASSPQPSGGYYEQYFGPGTRLTVT.

The J gene is TRBJ1-1, the V gene TRBV7-6, with 8 bases lining up with TRBD1. The CDR3 covers 15 residues. The germline CDR1 and CDR2 sequences are SGHVS and FNYEAQ. V lost 5 bases to trimming and J lost 4 bases; unmatched junction nucleotides: 9. The DNA for the CDR3 is TGTGCCAGCAGCGCCCAGGGGGCGGTCGGCACTGAAGCTTTCTTT. Translation gives CASSAQGAVGTEAFF.

This clone was observed once. The rearrangement links TRBV4-3 to TRBJ1-1; the D gene is possibly TRBD1 (6 bases). The CDR3 is 14 amino acids. Germline V gene lookup returns CDR1 LGHNA and CDR2 YSLEER. With 7 bases removed from V and 2 bases from J, the gap between germline ends came to 14 bases. The chain's CDR3 is CASTGGGRNTEAFF. The CDR3, as DNA: TGCGCCAGCACCGGGGGGGGGCGCAACACTGAAGCTTTCTTT.

The chain combines TRBV6-1 with TRBJ2-3; no definite D call. Trimming took 4 bases from V and 0 from J, leaving 14 bases between them. The CDR3 has 16 residues. Germline lookup yields CDR1 MNHNS and CDR2 SASEGT. The CDR3, as DNA: TGTGCCAGCAGTGGATGGGTGGGGTCTAGCACAGATACGCAGTATTTT. It specifies CASSGWVGSSTDTQYF.

The V and J genes are TRBV4-1 and TRBJ2-5, with D tentatively TRBD2 (6 bases). The germline V gene encodes CDR1 MGHRA and CDR2 YSYEKL. The ends were cut back, 5 bases at V and 5 bases at J, with 15 bases in the middle. This CDR3 contains 14 residues. The CDR3 nucleotides are TGCGCCAGCAGCAAGGGCCTAGCGCCCGAGACCCAGTACTTC. Its protein product is CASSKGLAPETQYF.